The following is a TCR beta chain sequence with its context. Its antigen is still unknown. Per-base qualities were not stored, and no clone one base away is much larger. The sample's treatment or condition label, decoded: preoperative locoregional IRX-2 cytokine immunotherapy. The samples were obtained from a phase Ib study that tested preoperative, locoregional IRX-2 cytokine immunotherapy designed to prime immune responses. The donors were early-stage breast cancer patients who were given IRX-2 prior to surgery. Library method: the immunoSEQ multiplex PCR assay. The table was pulled from immuneACCESS by TCRdb, which kept in-frame rearrangements only. Such tables lose some clones; where checked, under half of the loss comes from unresolved V genes, and the rest has no known cause. This sample is represented by under 40,000 clones; more than 90% of them were singletons. The leading ten clones occupy 5% to 7% of the sample.

This record comes from a study of preoperative IRX-2 immunotherapy in early breast cancer (dated by TCRdb to between 2017 and 2020). Relative to germline, V is 5 bases shorter and J is 4 bases shorter, with 15 bases between their ends. The germline V gene gives CDR1 as MDHEN and CDR2 as SYDVKM. Counted from cysteine to phenylalanine, this CDR3 has 15 amino acids. The only DNA kept is the CDR3, 45 bases in frame from the first base. The sample was collected from a patient treated with IRX-2 immunotherapy. The sequence joins TRBV28 to TRBJ1-3; the D gene is not confidently resolved. The sequence derives from a human donor with breast cancer. CDR3 sequence: CASSPARVAGNTIYF. The DNA reads as follows: TGTGCCAGCAGTCCAGCTAGGGTAGCGGGAAACACCATATATTTT. When the CDR3 is completed using the reference TRBV28 and TRBJ1-3 genes on either side, the full variable domain is DVKVTQSSRYLVKRTGEKVFLECVQDMDHENMFWYRQDPGLGLRLIYFSYDVKMKEKGDIPEGYSVSREKKERFSLILESASTNQTSMYLCASSPARVAGNTIYFGEGSWLTVV.